The 14 T cell receptor beta chains reported below all come from one sample, sequenced in a study of blood T cell repertoires in COVID-19. Libraries were prepared by immunoSEQ multiplex PCR; TCRdb keeps only in-frame clonotypes and omits some of them. The sample yields nearly 350,000 clones, about 90% seen once. The sequencing sample was made of peripheral blood. These receptors all come from a woman younger than 30 who had recovered from COVID-19.

The chain employs TRBV4-3 and TRBJ1-1; D is perhaps TRBD1 (6 bases). V lost 0 bases to trimming and J lost 4 bases, with 15 bases between them. This CDR3 region has 16 residues. Per germline, CDR1 LGHNA and CDR2 YSLEER. The CDR3 here is CASSQDRGTGSTEAFF. In nucleotides, the CDR3 is TGCGCCAGCAGCCAAGATCGGGGTACAGGGTCCACTGAAGCTTTCTTT.

The chain employs TRBV19 and TRBJ1-5; a weak D match, TRBD1 (6 bases). V lost 7 bases to trimming and J lost 0 bases, with 13 bases between them. CDR3 length: 15 residues. Germline lookup yields CDR1 LNHDA and CDR2 SQIVND (reference sequence). The CDR3 protein is CASTGAIYSNQPQHF. The DNA of the CDR3 is TGTGCCAGTACAGGGGCGATTTATAGCAATCAGCCCCAGCATTTT.

The V gene is TRBV6-5, the J gene TRBJ1-1; 8 bases agree with TRBD1. The J segment lost 8 bases and the V segment lost 5 bases, leaving 7 bases of the junction unmatched. Germline CDR1 is MNHEY and CDR2 is SVGAGI. CDR3 length equals 13 residues. The CDR3: CASSPRTGPEAFF. CDR3 bases: TGTGCCAGCAGTCCTCGGACAGGGCCAGAAGCTTTCTTT.

The V and J genes are TRBV5-4 and TRBJ2-7; 11 bases are a match to TRBD1. Per the germline V gene, CDR1 is SGHNT and CDR2 is YYREEE (reference sequence). The CDR3 is made up of 15 amino acids. Germline trimming cut 1 base from V and 3 bases from J; bases unmatched to any gene: 3. The DNA for the CDR3 is TGTGCCAGCAGCTTGAAGGGGACAGGGGGCTACGAGCAGTACGTC. It encodes CASSLKGTGGYEQYV.

About this clone itself: A read error may produce the germline difference seen at one junction end. J is TRBJ1-5 and V is TRBV27; 7 bases align to TRBD1. The CDR3 totals 9 residues. CDR1 MNHEY and CDR2 SMNVEV come from the germline V gene (reference sequence). The CDR3 DNA follows: TGTGCCAGCCTCCAAGGGGGCCCCTTT. This sequence encodes CASLQGGPF.

This clone was detected only once. The rearrangement links TRBV11-3 to TRBJ2-1; tentative D call: TRBD1 (6 bases). The germline V gene encodes CDR1 SGHNT and CDR2 YENEEA. This CDR3 spans 16 amino acids. V was trimmed by 5 bases and J by 4 bases, leaving 18 bases between them. The CDR3 loop is CASSRGRTARYNEQFF. CDR3 coding DNA: TGTGCCAGCAGCCGAGGACGGACAGCAAGGTACAATGAGCAGTTCTTC.

The gene calls are TRBV25-1 and TRBJ1-2, with D uncertain. The germline gives CDR1 MGHDK, CDR2 SYGVNS. This CDR3 has 12 residues. Between the trimmed V and J ends, which lost 1 base and 8 bases, there was a span of 8 bases. The CDR3 DNA follows: TGTGCCAGCAGTGAATTGACACGCGGCTACACCTTC. It specifies CASSELTRGYTF.

V is TRBV28 and J is TRBJ2-1, with D tentatively TRBD2 (7 bases). Germline V CDR1 and CDR2: MDHEN, SYDVKM. Trimming pared 5 bases from V and 10 bases from J, leaving 15 bases between. The length of the CDR3 is 13 residues. Written as DNA, the CDR3 is TGTGCCAGCAGTATTAGGGGGGGGAGGGAGCAGTTCTTC. It specifies CASSIRGGREQFF.

This sequence joins TRBV12-3 or TRBV12-4 and TRBJ1-2, with D hard to call. CDR3 length: 12 amino acids. Deletions cut 6 bases from V and 7 bases from J, with 12 bases between. CDR3 loop: CASSPGSLGYTF. CDR3 sequence (DNA): TGTGCCAGCAGCCCCGGGAGTCTTGGCTACACCTTC.

This clone was seen a few times. The chain employs TRBV15 and TRBJ2-1, with TRBD2 identical over 14 bases. This CDR3 has 17 amino acids. The V segment lost 0 bases and the J segment 6 bases; nucleotides outside the gene matches: 4. Germline V gene data show CDR1 as LNHNV and CDR2 as YYDKDF (reference sequence). The CDR3 region is CATSRDRGTSGSNEQFF. The CDR3 nucleotides read TGTGCCACCAGCAGAGACCGCGGGACTAGCGGGAGCAATGAGCAGTTCTTC. The full variable domain, rest sourced from reference TRBV15 and TRBJ2-1, is DAMVIQNPRYQVTQFGKPVTLSCSQTLNHNVMYWYQQKSSQAPKLLFHYYDKDFNNEADTPDNFQSRRPNTSFCFLDIRSPGLGDTAMYLCATSRDRGTSGSNEQFFGPGTRLTVL.

The chain employs TRBV6-1 and TRBJ2-7, with D possibly being TRBD1 (5 bases). Germline V gene data show CDR1 as MNHNS and CDR2 as SASEGT. Trimming took 3 bases from V and 3 from J, leaving 15 bases between them. CDR3 size: 15 residues. The CDR3 sequence is CASSEAAGNIYEQYV. The CDR3 DNA reads as TGTGCCAGCAGTGAGGCGGCAGGGAATATCTACGAGCAGTACGTC.

The rearrangement links TRBV5-4 to TRBJ1-2, with D uncertain. With 2 bases removed from V and 8 bases from J, the gap between germline ends came to 10 bases. CDR1 and CDR2 from the germline V gene are SGHNT and YYREEE (reference sequence). This CDR3 is 12 amino acids long. The CDR3 loop is CASSFREKGYTF. DNA for the CDR3: TGTGCCAGCAGCTTTAGGGAGAAGGGCTACACCTTC.

The chain recombines TRBV11-2 with TRBJ1-1, with D unresolved. CDR3 size: 15 residues. Trimming removed 0 bases from V and 11 bases from J, with 19 bases in between. Per germline, CDR1 SGHAT and CDR2 FQNNGV. The CDR3 protein is CASSLEWTGMGMAFF. The CDR3 region has the DNA TGTGCCAGCAGCTTAGAGTGGACTGGGATGGGGATGGCTTTCTTT.

This chain links TRBV6-6 with TRBJ2-7, with 7 nucleotides matching TRBD2. V lost 5 bases to trimming and J lost 0 bases; unmatched junction nucleotides: 7. Germline V gene data show CDR1 as MNHNY and CDR2 as SVGAGI (reference sequence). The CDR3 is 15 residues long. CDR3 residues: CASSSTRDYSYEQYV. Written as DNA, the CDR3 is TGTGCCAGCAGTAGCACCCGGGACTACTCCTACGAGCAGTACGTC.